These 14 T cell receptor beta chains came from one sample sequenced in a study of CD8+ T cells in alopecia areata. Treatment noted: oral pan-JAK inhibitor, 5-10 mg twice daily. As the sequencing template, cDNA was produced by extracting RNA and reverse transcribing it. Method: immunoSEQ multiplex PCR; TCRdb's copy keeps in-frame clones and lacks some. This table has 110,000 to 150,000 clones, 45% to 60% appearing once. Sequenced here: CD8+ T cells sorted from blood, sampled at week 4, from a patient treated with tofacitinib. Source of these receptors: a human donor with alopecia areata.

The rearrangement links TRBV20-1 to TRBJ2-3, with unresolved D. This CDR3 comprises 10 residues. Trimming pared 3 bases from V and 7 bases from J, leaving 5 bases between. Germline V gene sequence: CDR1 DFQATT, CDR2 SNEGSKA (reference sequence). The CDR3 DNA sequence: TGCAGTGCTAGTGAATATACGCAGTATTTT. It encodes CSASEYTQYF.

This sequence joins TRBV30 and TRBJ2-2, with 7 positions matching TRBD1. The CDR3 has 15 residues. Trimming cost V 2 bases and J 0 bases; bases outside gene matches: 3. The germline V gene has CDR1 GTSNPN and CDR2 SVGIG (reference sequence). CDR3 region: CAWSRDSANTGELFF. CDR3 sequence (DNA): TGTGCCTGGAGTCGGGACAGCGCGAACACCGGGGAGCTGTTTTTT.

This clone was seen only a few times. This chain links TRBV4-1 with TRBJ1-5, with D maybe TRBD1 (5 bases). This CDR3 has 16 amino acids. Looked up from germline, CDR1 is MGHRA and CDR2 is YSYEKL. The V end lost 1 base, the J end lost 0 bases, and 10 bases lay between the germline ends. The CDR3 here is CASSQGLTASNQPQHF. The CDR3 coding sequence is TGCGCCAGCAGCCAAGGCCTGACAGCTAGCAATCAGCCCCAGCATTTT.

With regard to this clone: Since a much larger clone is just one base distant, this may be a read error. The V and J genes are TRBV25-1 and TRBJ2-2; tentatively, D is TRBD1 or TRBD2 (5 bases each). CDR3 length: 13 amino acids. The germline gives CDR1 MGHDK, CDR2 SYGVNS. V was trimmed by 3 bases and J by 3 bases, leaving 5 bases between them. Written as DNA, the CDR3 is TGTGCCAGCAGTGAGGGGGACACCGGGGAGCTGTTTTTT. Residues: CASSEGDTGELFF.

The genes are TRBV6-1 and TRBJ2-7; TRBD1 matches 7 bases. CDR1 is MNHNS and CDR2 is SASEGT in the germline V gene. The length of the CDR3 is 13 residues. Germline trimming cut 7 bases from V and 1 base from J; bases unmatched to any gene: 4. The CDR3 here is CASKWDSSYEQYF. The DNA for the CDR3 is TGTGCCAGCAAGTGGGACAGTTCCTACGAGCAGTACTTC.

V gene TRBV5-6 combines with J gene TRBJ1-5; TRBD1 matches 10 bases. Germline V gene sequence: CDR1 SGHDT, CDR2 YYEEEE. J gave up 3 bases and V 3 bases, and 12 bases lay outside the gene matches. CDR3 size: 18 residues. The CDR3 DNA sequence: TGTGCCAGCAGCTCAATAGGGGGACAGGGGAACATCAATCAGCCCCAGCATTTT. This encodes CASSSIGGQGNINQPQHF.

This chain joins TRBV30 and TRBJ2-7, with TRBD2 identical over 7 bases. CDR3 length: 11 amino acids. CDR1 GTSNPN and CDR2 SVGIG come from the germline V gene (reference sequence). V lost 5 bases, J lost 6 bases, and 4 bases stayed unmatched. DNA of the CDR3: TGTGCCTGGGACGGCGGGGGCGAGCAGTACTTC. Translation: CAWDGGGEQYF. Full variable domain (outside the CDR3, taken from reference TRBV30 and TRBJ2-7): SQTIHQWPATLVQPVGSPLSLECTVEGTSNPNLYWYRQAAGRGLQLLFYSVGIGQISSEVPQNLSASRPQDRQFILSSKKLLLSDSGFYLCAWDGGGEQYFGPGTRLTVT.

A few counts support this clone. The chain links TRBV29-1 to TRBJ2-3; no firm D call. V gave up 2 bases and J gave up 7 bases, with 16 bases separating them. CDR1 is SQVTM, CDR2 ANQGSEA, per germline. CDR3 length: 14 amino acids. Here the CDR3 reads CSVEYGLIKNTQYF. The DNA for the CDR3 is TGCAGCGTTGAATATGGTCTAATCAAAAATACGCAGTATTTT.

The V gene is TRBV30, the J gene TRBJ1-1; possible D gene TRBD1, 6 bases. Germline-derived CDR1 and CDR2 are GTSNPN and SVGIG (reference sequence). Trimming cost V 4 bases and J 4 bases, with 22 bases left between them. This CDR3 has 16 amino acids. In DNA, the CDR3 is TGTGCCTGGAATTCATGGACAGAGCTTCTGGTCACTGAAGCTTTCTTT. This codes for CAWNSWTELLVTEAFF.

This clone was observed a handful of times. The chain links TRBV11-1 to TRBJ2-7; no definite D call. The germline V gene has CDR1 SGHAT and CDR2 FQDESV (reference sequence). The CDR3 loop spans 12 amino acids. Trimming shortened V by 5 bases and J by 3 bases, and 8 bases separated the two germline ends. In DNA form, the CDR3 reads TGTGCCAGCAGCCTACTGAGCTACGAGCAGTACTTC. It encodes CASSLLSYEQYF.

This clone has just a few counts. DNA for the CDR3: TGTGCCTGGAGTGCGGGACAAAGTAGCAATCAGCCCCAGCATTTT. It codes for CAWSAGQSSNQPQHF. This rearrangement joins TRBV30 to TRBJ1-5; D possibly corresponds to TRBD1 (6 bases). V dropped 1 base and J dropped 0 bases, with 10 bases sitting between them. In germline, CDR1 is GTSNPN, CDR2 SVGIG (reference sequence). The CDR3 covers 15 residues. Drawing the rest from reference TRBV30 and TRBJ1-5, the complete variable domain is SQTIHQWPATLVQPVGSPLSLECTVEGTSNPNLYWYRQAAGRGLQLLFYSVGIGQISSEVPQNLSASRPQDRQFILSSKKLLLSDSGFYLCAWSAGQSSNQPQHFGDGTRLSIL.

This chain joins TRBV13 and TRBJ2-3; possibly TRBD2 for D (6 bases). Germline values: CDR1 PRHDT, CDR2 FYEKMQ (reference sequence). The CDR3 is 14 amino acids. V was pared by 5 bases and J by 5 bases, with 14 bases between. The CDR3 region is CASSTGTRVDTQYF. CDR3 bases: TGTGCCAGCAGCACCGGGACTCGGGTAGATACGCAGTATTTT.

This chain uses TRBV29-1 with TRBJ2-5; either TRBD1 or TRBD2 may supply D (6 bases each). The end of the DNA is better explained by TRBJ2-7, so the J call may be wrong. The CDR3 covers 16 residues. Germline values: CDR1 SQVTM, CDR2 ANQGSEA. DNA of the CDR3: TGCAGCGTTGAAGATTTTAGAGGGGGGCTCACCTACGAGCAGTACTTC. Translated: CSVEDFRGGLTYEQYF.

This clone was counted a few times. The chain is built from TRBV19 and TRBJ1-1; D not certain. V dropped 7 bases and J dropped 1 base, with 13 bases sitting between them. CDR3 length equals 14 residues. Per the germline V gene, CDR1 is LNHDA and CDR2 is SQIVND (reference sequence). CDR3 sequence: CASKPRGGNTEAFF. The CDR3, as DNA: TGTGCCAGTAAGCCACGGGGAGGGAACACTGAAGCTTTCTTT.